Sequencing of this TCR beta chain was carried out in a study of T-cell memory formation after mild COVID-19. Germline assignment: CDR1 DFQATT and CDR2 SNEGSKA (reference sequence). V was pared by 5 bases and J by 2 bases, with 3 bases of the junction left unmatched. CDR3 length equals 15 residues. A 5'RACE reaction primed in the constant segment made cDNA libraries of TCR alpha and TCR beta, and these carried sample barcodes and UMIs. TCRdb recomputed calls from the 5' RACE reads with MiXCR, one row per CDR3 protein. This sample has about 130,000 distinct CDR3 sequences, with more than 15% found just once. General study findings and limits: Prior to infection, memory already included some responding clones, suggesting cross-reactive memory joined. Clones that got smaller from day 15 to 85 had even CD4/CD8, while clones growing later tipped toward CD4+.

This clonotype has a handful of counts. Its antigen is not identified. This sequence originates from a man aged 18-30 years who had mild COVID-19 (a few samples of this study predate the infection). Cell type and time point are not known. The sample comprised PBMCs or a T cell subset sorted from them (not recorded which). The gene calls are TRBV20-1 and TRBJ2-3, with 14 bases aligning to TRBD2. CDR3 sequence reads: CSAGTSGGSTDTQYF. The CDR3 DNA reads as TGCAGTGCTGGGACTAGCGGGGGCTCCACAGATACGCAGTATTTT.